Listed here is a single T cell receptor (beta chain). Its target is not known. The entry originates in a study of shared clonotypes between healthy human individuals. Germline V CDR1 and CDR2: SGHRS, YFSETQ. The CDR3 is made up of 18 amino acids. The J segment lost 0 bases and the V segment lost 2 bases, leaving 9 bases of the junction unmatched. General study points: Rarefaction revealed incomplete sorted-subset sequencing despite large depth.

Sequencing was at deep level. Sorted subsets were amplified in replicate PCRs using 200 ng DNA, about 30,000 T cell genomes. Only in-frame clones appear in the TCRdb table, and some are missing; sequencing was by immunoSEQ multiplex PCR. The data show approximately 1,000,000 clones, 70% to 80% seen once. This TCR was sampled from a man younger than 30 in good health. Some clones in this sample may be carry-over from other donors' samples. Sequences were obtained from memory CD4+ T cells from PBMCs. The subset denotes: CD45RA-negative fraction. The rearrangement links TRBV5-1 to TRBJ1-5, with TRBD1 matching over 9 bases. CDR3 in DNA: TGCGCCAGCAGCTTCTTACCCGGGACAGGGAATAGCAATCAGCCCCAGCATTTT. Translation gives CASSFLPGTGNSNQPQHF.